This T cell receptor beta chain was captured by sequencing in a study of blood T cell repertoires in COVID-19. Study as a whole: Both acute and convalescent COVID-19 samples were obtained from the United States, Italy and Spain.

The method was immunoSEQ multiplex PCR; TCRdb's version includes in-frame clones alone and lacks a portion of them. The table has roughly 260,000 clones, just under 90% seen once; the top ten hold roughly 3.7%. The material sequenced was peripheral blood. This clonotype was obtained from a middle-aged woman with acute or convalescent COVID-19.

The CDR3 region is CASSLRTSGGARNEQFF. The CDR3 nucleotides are TGTGCCAGCAGCCTACGGACTAGCGGGGGGGCACGGAATGAGCAGTTCTTC. V usage is TRBV7-2 and J usage is TRBJ2-1; 15 nucleotides match TRBD2. The CDR3 runs 17 residues. Per germline, CDR1 SGHTA and CDR2 FQGNSA. The V gene end was trimmed by 5 bases and the J gene end by 7 bases; junction bases not matched to a gene: 9.